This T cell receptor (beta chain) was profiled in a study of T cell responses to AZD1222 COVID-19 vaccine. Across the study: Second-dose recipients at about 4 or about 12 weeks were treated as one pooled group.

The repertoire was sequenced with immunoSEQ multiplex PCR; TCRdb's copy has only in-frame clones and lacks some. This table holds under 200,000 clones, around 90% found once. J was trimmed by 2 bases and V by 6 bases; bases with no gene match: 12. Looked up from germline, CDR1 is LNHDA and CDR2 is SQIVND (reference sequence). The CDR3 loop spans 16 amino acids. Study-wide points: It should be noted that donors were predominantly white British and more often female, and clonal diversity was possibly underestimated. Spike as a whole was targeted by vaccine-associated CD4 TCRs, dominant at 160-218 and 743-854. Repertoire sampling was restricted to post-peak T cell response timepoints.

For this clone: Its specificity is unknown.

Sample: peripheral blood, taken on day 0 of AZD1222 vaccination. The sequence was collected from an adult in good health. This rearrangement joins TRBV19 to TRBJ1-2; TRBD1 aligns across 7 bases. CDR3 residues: CASSDREGRSNYGYTF. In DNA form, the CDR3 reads TGTGCCAGTAGCGACAGGGAAGGGAGATCGAACTATGGCTACACCTTC.